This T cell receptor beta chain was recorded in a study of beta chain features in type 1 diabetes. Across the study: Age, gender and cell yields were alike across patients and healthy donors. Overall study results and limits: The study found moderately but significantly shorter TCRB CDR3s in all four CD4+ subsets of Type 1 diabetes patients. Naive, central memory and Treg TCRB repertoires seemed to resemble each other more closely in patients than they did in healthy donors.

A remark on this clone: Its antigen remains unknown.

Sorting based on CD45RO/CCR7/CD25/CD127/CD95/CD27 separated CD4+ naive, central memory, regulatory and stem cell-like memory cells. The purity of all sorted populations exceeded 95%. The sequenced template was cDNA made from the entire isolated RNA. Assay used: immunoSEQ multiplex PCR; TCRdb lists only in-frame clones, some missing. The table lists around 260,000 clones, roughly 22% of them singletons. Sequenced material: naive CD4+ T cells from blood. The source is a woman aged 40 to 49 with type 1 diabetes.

The CDR3 DNA reads TGTGCCAGCAGTTTAGAAGGAGGTGGGGAGACCCAGTACTTC. This codes for CASSLEGGGETQYF. The chain recombines TRBV28 with TRBJ2-5; D perhaps matches TRBD2 (5 bases). CDR3 length: 14 residues. The germline V gene has CDR1 MDHEN and CDR2 SYDVKM. The germline V and J ends were trimmed by 2 bases and 5 bases, with 12 bases remaining between them.